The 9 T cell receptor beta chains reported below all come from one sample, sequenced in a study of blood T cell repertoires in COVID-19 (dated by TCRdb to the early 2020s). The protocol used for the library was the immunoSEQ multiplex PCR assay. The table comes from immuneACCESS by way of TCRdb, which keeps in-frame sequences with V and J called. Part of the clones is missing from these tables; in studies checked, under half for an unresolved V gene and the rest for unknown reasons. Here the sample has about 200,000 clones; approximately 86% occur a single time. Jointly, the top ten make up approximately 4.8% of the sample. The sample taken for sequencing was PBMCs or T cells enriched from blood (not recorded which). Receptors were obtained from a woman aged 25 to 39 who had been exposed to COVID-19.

For the CDR3, the DNA is TGTGCCAGCAGCTGGGGGGGAGGGGAGACCCAGTACTTC. Its translation is CASSWGGGETQYF. This chain joins TRBV28 and TRBJ2-5; 7 bases agree with TRBD2. Germline CDR1 is MDHEN and CDR2 is SYDVKM. The CDR3 loop spans 13 amino acids. Trimming took 6 bases from V and 5 from J; bases not matched to a gene: 6.

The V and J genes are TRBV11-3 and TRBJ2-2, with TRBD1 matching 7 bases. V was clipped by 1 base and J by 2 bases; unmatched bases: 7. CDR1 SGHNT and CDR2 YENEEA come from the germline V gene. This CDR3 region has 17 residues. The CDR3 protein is CASSLVNRGINTGELFF. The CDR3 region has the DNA TGTGCCAGCAGCTTAGTGAACAGGGGAATCAACACCGGGGAGCTGTTTTTT.

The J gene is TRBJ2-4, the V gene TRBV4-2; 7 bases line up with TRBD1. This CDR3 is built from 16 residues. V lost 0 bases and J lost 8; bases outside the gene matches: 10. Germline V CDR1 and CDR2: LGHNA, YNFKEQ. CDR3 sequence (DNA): TGTGCCAGCAGCCAAGACCTAAGGGGGCGGTGGGACATTCAGTACTTC. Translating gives CASSQDLRGRWDIQYF.

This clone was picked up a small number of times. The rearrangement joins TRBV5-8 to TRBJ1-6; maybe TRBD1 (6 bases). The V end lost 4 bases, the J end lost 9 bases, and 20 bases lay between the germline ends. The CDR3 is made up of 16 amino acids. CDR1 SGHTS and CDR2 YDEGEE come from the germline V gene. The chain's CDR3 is CASSLSQGSVGSPLHF. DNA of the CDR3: TGTGCCAGCAGCCTGTCGCAGGGGAGTGTGGGTTCACCCCTCCACTTT.

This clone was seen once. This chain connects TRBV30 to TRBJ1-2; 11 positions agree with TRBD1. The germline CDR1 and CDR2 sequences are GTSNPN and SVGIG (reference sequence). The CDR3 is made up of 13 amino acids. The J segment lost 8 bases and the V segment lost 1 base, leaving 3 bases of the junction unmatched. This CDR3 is CAWSAGTGGGYTF. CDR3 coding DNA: TGTGCCTGGAGTGCCGGGACAGGGGGGGGCTACACCTTC.

The CDR3 DNA reads as TGTGCCAGCAGTCCCGAGCCAGGGGGATTTAACTATGGCTACACCTTC. This gives the protein CASSPEPGGFNYGYTF. This chain uses TRBV27 with TRBJ1-2; TRBD1 matches at 7 bases. The J segment lost 1 base and the V segment lost 5 bases, leaving 10 bases of the junction unmatched. The germline gives CDR1 MNHEY, CDR2 SMNVEV (reference sequence). This CDR3 comprises 16 residues.

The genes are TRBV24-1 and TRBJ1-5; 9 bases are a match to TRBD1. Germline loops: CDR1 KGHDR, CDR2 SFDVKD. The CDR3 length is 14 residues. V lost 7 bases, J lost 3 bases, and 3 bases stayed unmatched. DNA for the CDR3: TGTGCCACCAGGGGGACAGGGCTCAATCAGCCCCAGCATTTT. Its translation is CATRGTGLNQPQHF.

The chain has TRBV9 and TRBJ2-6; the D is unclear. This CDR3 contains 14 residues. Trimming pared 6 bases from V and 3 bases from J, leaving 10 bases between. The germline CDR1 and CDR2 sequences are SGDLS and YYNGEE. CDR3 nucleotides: TGTGCCAGCAATATGGCTAGTGGGGCCAACGTCCTGACTTTC. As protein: CASNMASGANVLTF.

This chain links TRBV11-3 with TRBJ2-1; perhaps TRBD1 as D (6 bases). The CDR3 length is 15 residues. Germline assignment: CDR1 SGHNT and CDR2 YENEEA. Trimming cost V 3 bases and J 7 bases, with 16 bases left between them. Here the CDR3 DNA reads TGTGCCAGCAGCTTTCTAACAGGGTATGGAAATGAGCAGTTCTTC. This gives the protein CASSFLTGYGNEQFF.